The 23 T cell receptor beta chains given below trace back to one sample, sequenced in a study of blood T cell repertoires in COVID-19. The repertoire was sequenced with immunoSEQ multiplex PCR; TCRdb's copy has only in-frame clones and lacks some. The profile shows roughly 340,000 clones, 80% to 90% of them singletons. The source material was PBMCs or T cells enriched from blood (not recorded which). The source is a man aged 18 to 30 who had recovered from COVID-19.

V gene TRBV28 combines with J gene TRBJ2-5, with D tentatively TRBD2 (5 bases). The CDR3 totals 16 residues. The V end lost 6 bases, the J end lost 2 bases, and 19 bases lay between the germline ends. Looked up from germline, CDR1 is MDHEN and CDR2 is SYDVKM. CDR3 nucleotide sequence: TGTGCCAGCAGGTCCCCCAACGGGGAGTCACAAGAGACCCAGTACTTC. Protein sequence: CASRSPNGESQETQYF.

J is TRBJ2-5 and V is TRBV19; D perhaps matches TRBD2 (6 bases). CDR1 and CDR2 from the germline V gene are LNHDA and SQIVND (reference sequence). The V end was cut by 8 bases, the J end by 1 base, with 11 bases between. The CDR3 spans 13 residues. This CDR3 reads CASRKEGQETQYF. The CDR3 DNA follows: TGTGCCAGTCGCAAGGAGGGCCAAGAGACCCAGTACTTC.

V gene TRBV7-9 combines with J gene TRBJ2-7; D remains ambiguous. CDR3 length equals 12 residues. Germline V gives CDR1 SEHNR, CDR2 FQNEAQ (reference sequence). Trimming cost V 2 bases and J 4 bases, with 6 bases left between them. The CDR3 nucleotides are TGTGCCAGCAGCTTATCTGTATACGAGCAGTACTTC. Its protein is CASSLSVYEQYF.

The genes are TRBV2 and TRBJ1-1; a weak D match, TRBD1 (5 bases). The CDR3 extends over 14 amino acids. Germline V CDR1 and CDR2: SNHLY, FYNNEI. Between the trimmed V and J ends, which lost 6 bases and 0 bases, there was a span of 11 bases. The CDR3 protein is CASRETVMNTEAFF. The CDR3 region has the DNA TGTGCCAGCAGGGAGACAGTCATGAACACTGAAGCTTTCTTT.

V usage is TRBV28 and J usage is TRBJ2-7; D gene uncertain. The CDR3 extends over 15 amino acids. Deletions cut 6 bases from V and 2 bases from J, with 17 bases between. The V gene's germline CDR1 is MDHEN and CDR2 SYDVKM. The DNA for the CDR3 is TGTGCCAGCAGGTATGACTGGCGGTCTGCCTACGAGCAGTACTTC. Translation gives CASRYDWRSAYEQYF.

CDR3 nucleotides: TGTGCCAGCAGTGGGTACAGGGTTCACTACAATGAGCAGTTCTTC. It yields the protein CASSGYRVHYNEQFF. The chain joins TRBV6-2 or TRBV6-3 to TRBJ2-1; the D gene is possibly TRBD1 (6 bases). From germline, CDR1 is MNHEY and CDR2 SVGEGT. The CDR3 has 15 residues. V was shortened by 5 bases and J by 3 bases, with 14 bases between the two germline ends.

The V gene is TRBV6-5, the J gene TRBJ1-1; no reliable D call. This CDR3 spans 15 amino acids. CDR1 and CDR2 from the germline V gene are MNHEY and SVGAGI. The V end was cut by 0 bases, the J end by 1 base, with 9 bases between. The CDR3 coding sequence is TGTGCCAGCAGTTACTCACAGAATTCGAACACTGAAGCTTTCTTT. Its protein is CASSYSQNSNTEAFF.

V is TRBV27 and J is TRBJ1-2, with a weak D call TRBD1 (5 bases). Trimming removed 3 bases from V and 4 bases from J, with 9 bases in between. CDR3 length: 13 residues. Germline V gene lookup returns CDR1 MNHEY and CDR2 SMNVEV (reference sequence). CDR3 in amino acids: CASSLGQSYGYTF. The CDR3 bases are TGTGCCAGCAGTTTGGGGCAATCCTATGGCTACACCTTC.

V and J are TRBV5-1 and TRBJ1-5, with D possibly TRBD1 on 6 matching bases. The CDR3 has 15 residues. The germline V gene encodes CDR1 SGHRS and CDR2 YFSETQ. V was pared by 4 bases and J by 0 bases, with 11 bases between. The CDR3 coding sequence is TGCGCCAGCAGCCCCGGACAGTATAGCAATCAGCCCCAGCATTTT. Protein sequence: CASSPGQYSNQPQHF.

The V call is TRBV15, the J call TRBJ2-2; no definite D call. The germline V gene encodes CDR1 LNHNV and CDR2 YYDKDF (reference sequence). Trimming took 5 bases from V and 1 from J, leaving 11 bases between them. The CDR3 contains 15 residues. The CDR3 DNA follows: TGTGCCACCAGCCCGCGAGGCAGGAACACCGGGGAGCTGTTTTTT. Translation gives CATSPRGRNTGELFF.

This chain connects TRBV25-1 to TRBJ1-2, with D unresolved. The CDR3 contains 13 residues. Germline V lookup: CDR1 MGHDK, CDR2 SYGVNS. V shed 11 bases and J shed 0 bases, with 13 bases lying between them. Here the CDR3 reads CAAVPPTNYGYTF. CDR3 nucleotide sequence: TGTGCCGCAGTCCCACCGACTAACTATGGCTACACCTTC.

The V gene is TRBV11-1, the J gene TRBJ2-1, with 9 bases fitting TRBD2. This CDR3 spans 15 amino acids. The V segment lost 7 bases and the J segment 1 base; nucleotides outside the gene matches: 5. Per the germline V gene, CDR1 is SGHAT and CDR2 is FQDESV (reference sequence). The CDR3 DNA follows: TGTGCCAGCACCATAGCGGGGGCTTCCTACAATGAGCAGTTCTTC. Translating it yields CASTIAGASYNEQFF.

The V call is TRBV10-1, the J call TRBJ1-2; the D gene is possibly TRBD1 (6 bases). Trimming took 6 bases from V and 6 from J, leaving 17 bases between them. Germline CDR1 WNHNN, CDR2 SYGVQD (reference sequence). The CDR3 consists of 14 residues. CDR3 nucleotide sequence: TGCGCCAGCAGCGTGACAGGATTTGTTGATGGCTACACCTTC. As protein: CASSVTGFVDGYTF.

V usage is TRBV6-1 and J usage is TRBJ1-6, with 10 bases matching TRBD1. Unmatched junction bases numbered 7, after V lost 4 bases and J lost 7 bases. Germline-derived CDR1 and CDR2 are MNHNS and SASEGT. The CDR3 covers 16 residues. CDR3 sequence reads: CASSGDRGLRNSPLHF. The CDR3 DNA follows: TGTGCCAGCAGTGGAGACAGGGGGCTGCGGAATTCACCCCTCCACTTT.

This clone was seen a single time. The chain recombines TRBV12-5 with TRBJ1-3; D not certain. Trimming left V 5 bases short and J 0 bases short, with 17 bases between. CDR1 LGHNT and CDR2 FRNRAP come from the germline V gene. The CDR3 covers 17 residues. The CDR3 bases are TGTGCTAGTGGTCCGGGAGCCGGTCTCTCCTCTGGAAACACCATATATTTT. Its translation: CASGPGAGLSSGNTIYF.

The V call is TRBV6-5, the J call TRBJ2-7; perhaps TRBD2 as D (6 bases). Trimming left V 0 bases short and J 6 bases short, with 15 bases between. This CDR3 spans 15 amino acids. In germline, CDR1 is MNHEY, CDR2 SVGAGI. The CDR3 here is CASSYSNAQGGEQYF. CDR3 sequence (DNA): TGTGCCAGCAGTTACTCGAATGCTCAGGGAGGCGAGCAGTACTTC.

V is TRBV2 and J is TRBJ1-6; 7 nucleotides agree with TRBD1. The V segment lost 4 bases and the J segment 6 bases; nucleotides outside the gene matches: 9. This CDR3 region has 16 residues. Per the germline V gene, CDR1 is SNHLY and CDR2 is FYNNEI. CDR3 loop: CASSATGPRANSPLHF. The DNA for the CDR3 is TGTGCCAGCAGTGCGACAGGGCCACGGGCTAATTCACCCCTCCACTTT.

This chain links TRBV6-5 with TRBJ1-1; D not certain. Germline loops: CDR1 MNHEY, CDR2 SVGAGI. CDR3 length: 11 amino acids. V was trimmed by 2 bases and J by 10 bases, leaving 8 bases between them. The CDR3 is CASSYMAGAFF. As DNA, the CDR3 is TGTGCCAGCAGTTACATGGCAGGAGCTTTCTTT.

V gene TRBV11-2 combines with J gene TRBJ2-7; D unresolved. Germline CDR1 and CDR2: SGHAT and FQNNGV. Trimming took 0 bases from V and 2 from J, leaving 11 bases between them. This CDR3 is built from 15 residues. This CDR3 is CASSLEAGVTYEQYF. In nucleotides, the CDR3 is TGTGCCAGCAGCTTAGAGGCAGGTGTCACCTACGAGCAGTACTTC.

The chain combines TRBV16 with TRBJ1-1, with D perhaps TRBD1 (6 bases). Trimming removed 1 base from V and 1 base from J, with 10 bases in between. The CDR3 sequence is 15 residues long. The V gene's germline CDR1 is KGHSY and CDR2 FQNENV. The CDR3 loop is CASSQFGGGNTEAFF. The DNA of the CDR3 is TGTGCCAGCAGCCAATTTGGGGGCGGGAACACTGAAGCTTTCTTT.

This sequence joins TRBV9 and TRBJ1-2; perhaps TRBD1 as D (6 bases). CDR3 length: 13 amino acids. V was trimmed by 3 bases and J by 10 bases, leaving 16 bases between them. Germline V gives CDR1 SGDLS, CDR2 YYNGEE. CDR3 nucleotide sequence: TGTGCCAGCAGCGAAACAGGGTCCGACGTCTACACCTTC. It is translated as CASSETGSDVYTF. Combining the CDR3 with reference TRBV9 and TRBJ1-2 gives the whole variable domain DSGVTQTPKHLITATGQRVTLRCSPRSGDLSVYWYQQSLDQGLQFLIQYYNGEERAKGNILERFSAQQFPDLHSELNLSSLELGDSALYFCASSETGSDVYTFGSGTRLTVV.

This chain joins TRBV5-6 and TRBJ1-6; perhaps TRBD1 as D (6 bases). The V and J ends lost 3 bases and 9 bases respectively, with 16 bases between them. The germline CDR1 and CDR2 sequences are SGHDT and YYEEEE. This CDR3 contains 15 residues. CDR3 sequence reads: CASSYGSGVSSPLHF. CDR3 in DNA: TGTGCCAGCAGCTATGGGTCAGGGGTTAGTTCACCCCTCCACTTT.

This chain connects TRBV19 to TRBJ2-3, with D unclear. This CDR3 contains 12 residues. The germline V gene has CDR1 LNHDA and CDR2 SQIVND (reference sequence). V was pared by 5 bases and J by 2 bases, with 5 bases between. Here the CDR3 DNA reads TGTGCCAGTAGTCCCCACACAGATACGCAGTATTTT. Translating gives CASSPHTDTQYF.